This T cell receptor (beta chain) was found in a study of cytomegalovirus exposure and HLA in healthy donors. Overall study: Researchers previously reported finding more than 100 million unique TCR beta sequences from about 179 million T cells.

In germline, CDR1 is MDHEN, CDR2 SYDVKM. The CDR3 extends over 13 amino acids. Germline trimming cut 8 bases from V and 7 bases from J; bases unmatched to any gene: 7. General observations from the study: It was reported in a later analysis that an Asian-associated ancestry cluster showed fewer N-insertions than the roughly 670-donor mean. Sequencing probably produced one cluster of sequence variants that were highly shared. There were some V segments, including TRBV6-2 and TRBV6-3, excluded as indistinguishable.

The PCR made use of 60 Vbeta and 13 Jbeta primers. TCRdb's copy holds only in-frame clones and misses some; the assay was immunoSEQ multiplex PCR. The sample lists roughly 160,000 clones, approximately 77% occurring once. As to this clone: Antigen unknown.

The chain links TRBV28 to TRBJ1-5; the match to TRBD1 covers 8 bases. Sequencing input: PBMCs. This TCR came from a female donor in good health and CMV-seronegative. The CDR3 loop reads CASGGQGMQPQHF. As DNA, the CDR3 is TGTGCCAGCGGAGGACAGGGTATGCAGCCCCAGCATTTT.